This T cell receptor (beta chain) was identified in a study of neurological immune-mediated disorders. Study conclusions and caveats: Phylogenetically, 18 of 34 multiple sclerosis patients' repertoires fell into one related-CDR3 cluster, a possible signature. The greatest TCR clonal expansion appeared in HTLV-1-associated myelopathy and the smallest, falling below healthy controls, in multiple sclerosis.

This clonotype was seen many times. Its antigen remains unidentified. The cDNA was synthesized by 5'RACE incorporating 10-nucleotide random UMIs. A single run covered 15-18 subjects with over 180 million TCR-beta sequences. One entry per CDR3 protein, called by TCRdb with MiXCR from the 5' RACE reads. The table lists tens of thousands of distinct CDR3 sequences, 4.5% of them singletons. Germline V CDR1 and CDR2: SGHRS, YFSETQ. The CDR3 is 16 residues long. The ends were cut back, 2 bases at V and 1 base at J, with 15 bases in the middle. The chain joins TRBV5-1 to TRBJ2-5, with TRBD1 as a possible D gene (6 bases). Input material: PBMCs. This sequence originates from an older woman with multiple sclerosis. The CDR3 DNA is TGCGCCAGCAGCTTCGTTCGTCAGGGGAGCCAAGAGACCCAGTACTTC. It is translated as CASSFVRQGSQETQYF.